The 23 T cell receptor beta chains below come from one sample, sequenced in a study of blood T cell repertoires in COVID-19. Method: immunoSEQ multiplex PCR; TCRdb's copy keeps in-frame clones and lacks some. The sample has tens of thousands of clones; under 85% are singletons. Sequencing input: peripheral blood. The source is a woman aged 45-59 years with acute or convalescent COVID-19.

The chain links TRBV19 to TRBJ1-6; no clear D. The CDR3 covers 14 residues. The V end was cut by 9 bases, the J end by 7 bases, with 16 bases between. Germline-derived CDR1 and CDR2 are LNHDA and SQIVND (reference sequence). CDR3 coding DNA: TGTGCCAGCAATCCGGGAGCAAGCAATTCACCCCTCCACTTT. Translation: CASNPGASNSPLHF. The complete variable domain, with remaining parts taken from reference TRBV19 and TRBJ1-6, reads DGGITQSPKYLFRKEGQNVTLSCEQNLNHDAMYWYRQDPGQGLRLIYYSQIVNDFQKGDIAEGYSVSREKKESFPLTVTSAQKNPTAFYLCASNPGASNSPLHFGNGTRLTVT.

The chain carries TRBV10-3 and TRBJ1-2, with TRBD1 identical over 7 bases. V lost 6 bases to trimming and J lost 5 bases; unmatched junction nucleotides: 12. The CDR3 loop spans 15 amino acids. Germline assignment: CDR1 ENHRY and CDR2 SYGVKD. The CDR3 here is CAISTTGASAYGYTF. The CDR3 bases are TGTGCCATCAGCACTACAGGGGCCTCCGCTTATGGCTACACCTTC.

This sequence joins TRBV7-9 and TRBJ1-2, with D perhaps matching TRBD1 (5 bases). The V end lost 5 bases, the J end lost 10 bases, and 14 bases lay between the germline ends. The CDR3 has 12 amino acids. The germline gives CDR1 SEHNR, CDR2 FQNEAQ (reference sequence). As DNA, the CDR3 is TGTGCCAGCAGCCCCCAGGGTGCAGTCTACACCTTC. Translating it yields CASSPQGAVYTF.

The chain has TRBV6-5 and TRBJ1-1; 7 bases fit TRBD1. The CDR3 is made up of 14 amino acids. With 10 bases clipped from V and 1 base from J, the junction kept 9 bases outside the gene matches. CDR1 MNHEY and CDR2 SVGAGI come from the germline V gene. The CDR3 DNA is TGTGCCACCAACCCGACAGGGCCGAACACTGAAGCTTTCTTT. Translation: CATNPTGPNTEAFF.

This chain uses TRBV2 with TRBJ2-1; 14 bases are shared with TRBD2. The germline V gene has CDR1 SNHLY and CDR2 FYNNEI. The CDR3 has 15 residues. With 7 bases clipped from V and 9 bases from J, the junction kept 8 bases outside the gene matches. The CDR3 reads CASNRLAGGAGEQFF. CDR3 DNA sequence: TGTGCCAGCAATAGACTAGCGGGGGGGGCAGGTGAGCAGTTCTTC.

This sequence joins TRBV4-3 and TRBJ2-7, with 7 positions matching TRBD1. Trimming took 3 bases from V and 4 from J; bases not matched to a gene: 9. In germline, CDR1 is LGHNA, CDR2 YSLEER. This CDR3 contains 15 residues. The DNA of the CDR3 is TGCGCCAGCAGCCACCAGGGACAGAGCCTTTACGAGCAGTACTTC. Translating gives CASSHQGQSLYEQYF.

The CDR3 sequence: CASSPLLGEGGSNQPQHF. The CDR3 DNA follows: TGTGCCAGCAGTCCTCTCCTAGGAGAAGGTGGGAGCAATCAGCCCCAGCATTTT. The chain employs TRBV27 and TRBJ1-5; no reliable D call. CDR3 length: 18 amino acids. Trimming shortened V by 5 bases and J by 1 base, and 21 bases separated the two germline ends. Germline CDR1 is MNHEY and CDR2 is SMNVEV (reference sequence).

The chain carries TRBV3-1 (or the pseudogene TRBV3-2) and TRBJ1-1; the D is unclear. The CDR3 is 13 residues long. Germline values: CDR1 LGHDT, CDR2 YNNKEL (reference sequence). Trimming took 3 bases from V and 1 from J, leaving 6 bases between them. The CDR3 loop is CASSQTRNTEAFF. The CDR3 nucleotides are TGTGCCAGCAGCCAGACACGGAACACTGAAGCTTTCTTT.

The V call is TRBV6-4, the J call TRBJ2-2; 7 bases are shared with TRBD1. Trimming at V came to 4 bases and at J to 4 bases, leaving 3 bases not matched to a gene. CDR1 is MRHNA, CDR2 SNTAGT, per germline. This CDR3 has 14 residues. The CDR3 sequence: CASSADRSTGELFF. The CDR3 DNA reads as TGTGCCAGCAGTGCGGACAGGAGCACCGGGGAGCTGTTTTTT.

This clone has more than one count but fewer than ten. The rearrangement uses TRBV2 and TRBJ1-2, with D unresolved. Germline values: CDR1 SNHLY, CDR2 FYNNEI. CDR3 length: 14 amino acids. Trimming took 1 base from V and 1 from J, leaving 7 bases between them. The CDR3 loop is CASSEVADNYGYTF. In nucleotides, the CDR3 is TGTGCCAGCAGTGAAGTTGCAGATAACTATGGCTACACCTTC. The whole variable domain, remainder taken from reference TRBV2 and TRBJ1-2, is EPEVTQTPSHQVTQMGQEVILRCVPISNHLYFYWYRQILGQKVEFLVSFYNNEISEKSEIFDDQFSVERPDGSNFTLKIRSTKLEDSAMYFCASSEVADNYGYTFGSGTRLTVV.

In DNA, the CDR3 is TGTGCCAGCAGTGTTGGGAGTGGCTACACCTTC. Translating it yields CASSVGSGYTF. The chain couples TRBV25-1 to TRBJ1-2; D uncertain. This CDR3 is 11 amino acids long. From germline, CDR1 is MGHDK and CDR2 SYGVNS. V gave up 4 bases and J gave up 7 bases, with 7 bases separating them.

This clone was recorded a few times. V and J are TRBV14 and TRBJ1-6; 7 bases are a match to TRBD1. Trimming removed 4 bases from V and 0 bases from J; junction bases left unmatched: 3. The germline V gene encodes CDR1 SGHDN and CDR2 FVKESK. CDR3 length: 16 residues. CDR3 amino acids: CASSRQGPSYNSPLHF. The CDR3 coding sequence is TGTGCCAGCAGCCGACAGGGCCCCTCCTATAATTCACCCCTCCACTTT.

In nucleotides, the CDR3 is TGTGCCAGCAGCTCGTCCGGGGCAGATACGCAGTATTTT. It encodes CASSSSGADTQYF. The chain carries TRBV6-5 and TRBJ2-3; D possibly corresponds to TRBD2 (5 bases). Germline loops: CDR1 MNHEY, CDR2 SVGAGI. CDR3 length: 13 residues. With 6 bases removed from V and 4 bases from J, the gap between germline ends came to 11 bases.

This clone turned up a few times. The chain uses TRBV3-1 (or the pseudogene TRBV3-2) and TRBJ1-6; 7 nucleotides align to TRBD1. The CDR3 covers 17 residues. The ends lost 1 base at V and 8 bases at J; junction bases unmatched: 11. CDR1 and CDR2 from the germline V gene are LGHDT and YNNKEL (reference sequence). The CDR3 region is CASSQVTPTGYDSPLHF. Here the CDR3 DNA reads TGTGCCAGCAGCCAAGTTACGCCGACAGGGTACGATTCACCCCTCCACTTT.

This chain connects TRBV19 to TRBJ1-6, with TRBD1 matching over 7 bases. V lost 4 bases and J lost 7; bases outside the gene matches: 10. The CDR3 consists of 16 residues. From germline, CDR1 is LNHDA and CDR2 SQIVND (reference sequence). The CDR3 spells CASSTYRQGLNSPLHF. CDR3 nucleotides: TGTGCCAGTAGTACCTATCGACAGGGTCTGAATTCACCCCTCCACTTT.

This clone was seen more than once but under ten times. V is TRBV6-1 and J is TRBJ2-5, with TRBD2 as a possible D gene (6 bases). Trimming shortened V by 3 bases and J by 2 bases, and 13 bases separated the two germline ends. The germline V gene has CDR1 MNHNS and CDR2 SASEGT. The CDR3 is made up of 15 amino acids. The CDR3 sequence: CASSEGGNRQETQYF. The DNA of the CDR3 is TGTGCCAGCAGTGAGGGAGGAAACAGGCAAGAGACCCAGTACTTC.

This chain connects TRBV11-2 to TRBJ1-2; possible D gene TRBD1, 5 bases. V lost 4 bases to trimming and J lost 7 bases, with 13 bases between them. The CDR3 is 13 residues long. CDR1 is SGHAT, CDR2 FQNNGV, per germline. CDR3 sequence: CASSSPGGFGYTF. CDR3 bases: TGTGCCAGCAGCTCCCCCGGGGGGTTTGGCTACACCTTC. Full variable domain (missing parts from reference TRBV11-2 and TRBJ1-2): EAGVAQSPRYKIIEKRQSVAFWCNPISGHATLYWYQQILGQGPKLLIQFQNNGVVDDSQLPKDRFSAERLKGVDSTLKIQPAKLEDSAVYLCASSSPGGFGYTFGSGTRLTVV.

This clone was counted a single time. The chain couples TRBV7-3 to TRBJ2-3; 7 nucleotides line up with TRBD1. The CDR3 sequence is 17 residues long. V lost 2 bases and J lost 1; bases outside the gene matches: 9. Germline lookup yields CDR1 SGHTA and CDR2 FQGTGA. The CDR3 is CASSLSSHGQGTDTQYF. CDR3 bases: TGTGCCAGCAGCTTATCCTCACACGGACAGGGCACAGATACGCAGTATTTT.

The chain uses TRBV6-6 and TRBJ2-1, with D unclear. V shed 2 bases and J shed 5 bases, with 13 bases lying between them. Germline V lookup: CDR1 MNHNY, CDR2 SVGAGI (reference sequence). The CDR3 extends over 15 amino acids. In DNA, the CDR3 is TGTGCCAGCAGTTACCAACACAGCTTGAACAATGAGCAGTTCTTC. Translating gives CASSYQHSLNNEQFF.

The chain combines TRBV27 with TRBJ2-1; weak D call: TRBD1 (5 bases). CDR3 length: 14 residues. CDR1 and CDR2 from the germline V gene are MNHEY and SMNVEV (reference sequence). Trimming left V 0 bases short and J 8 bases short, with 11 bases between. The CDR3 reads CASSLSAGMDEQFF. The DNA of the CDR3 is TGTGCCAGCAGTTTATCGGCAGGGATGGATGAGCAGTTCTTC.

This chain links TRBV5-1 with TRBJ2-7; D possibly corresponds to TRBD1 (5 bases). CDR3 length: 16 amino acids. Trimming pared 0 bases from V and 1 base from J, leaving 14 bases between. Germline assignment: CDR1 SGHRS and CDR2 YFSETQ. The CDR3 loop reads CASSLATGLGSYEQYF. Written as DNA, the CDR3 is TGCGCCAGCAGCTTGGCCACAGGTCTAGGTTCCTACGAGCAGTACTTC.

V usage is TRBV6-5 and J usage is TRBJ1-2, with 8 bases identical to TRBD1. V shed 11 bases and J 6 bases; nucleotides not matched to a gene: 11. CDR1 is MNHEY, CDR2 SVGAGI, per germline. This CDR3 contains 13 residues. CDR3 residues: CALRAGGVDGYTF. In DNA, the CDR3 is TGTGCCCTGAGGGCAGGGGGCGTAGATGGCTACACCTTC.

CDR3 DNA: TGTGCCAGCAGCCAAGACACACAGGGGGCTACTGAAGCTTTCTTT. Encoded protein: CASSQDTQGATEAFF. V and J are TRBV3-1 (or the pseudogene TRBV3-2) and TRBJ1-1, with 9 bases fitting TRBD1. The CDR3 extends over 15 amino acids. V was clipped by 0 bases and J by 5 bases; unmatched bases: 4. The germline V gene encodes CDR1 LGHDT and CDR2 YNNKEL (reference sequence).